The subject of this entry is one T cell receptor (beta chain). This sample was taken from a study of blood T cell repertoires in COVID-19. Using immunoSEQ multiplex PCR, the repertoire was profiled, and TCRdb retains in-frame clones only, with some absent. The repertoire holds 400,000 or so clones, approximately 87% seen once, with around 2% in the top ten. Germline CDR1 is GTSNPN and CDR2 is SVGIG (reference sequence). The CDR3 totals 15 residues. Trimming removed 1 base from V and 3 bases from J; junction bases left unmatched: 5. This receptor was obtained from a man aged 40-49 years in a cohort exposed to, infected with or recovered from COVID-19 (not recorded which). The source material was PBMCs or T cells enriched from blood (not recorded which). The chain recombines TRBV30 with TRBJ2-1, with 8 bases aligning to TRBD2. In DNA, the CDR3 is TGTGCCTGGAGTGGACTAGCGAGAATCTACAATGAGCAGTTCTTC. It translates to CAWSGLARIYNEQFF.